The clone carrying this T cell receptor beta chain occurred a few times. Its cognate antigen is unknown. The CDR3 runs 13 residues. V was trimmed by 9 bases and J by 2 bases, leaving 11 bases between them. Germline V gene data show CDR1 as LNHDA and CDR2 as SQIVND (reference sequence). Carrying unique molecular identifiers, the cDNA also gained a universal primer site through template switching. TCRdb re-analysed the 5' RACE reads in MiXCR, keeping a single row per CDR3 protein. The table has roughly 1,500,000 distinct CDR3 sequences, under 35% seen once. The data were obtained in a study of identical twins. General study findings and limits: Models underestimated TCR alpha sharing (out-of-frame) in monozygotic twins. Cord blood beta clonotypes present at high abundance carried fewer insertions; no such pattern appeared in memory repertoires.

V gene TRBV19 combines with J gene TRBJ2-1; the D is unclear. The TCR comes from a newborn girl in good health. Sequencing was carried out using cord blood. The CDR3 nucleotides are TGTGCCAGCGACACCGGCACCTACAATGAGCAGTTCTTC. Translated, it gives CASDTGTYNEQFF.